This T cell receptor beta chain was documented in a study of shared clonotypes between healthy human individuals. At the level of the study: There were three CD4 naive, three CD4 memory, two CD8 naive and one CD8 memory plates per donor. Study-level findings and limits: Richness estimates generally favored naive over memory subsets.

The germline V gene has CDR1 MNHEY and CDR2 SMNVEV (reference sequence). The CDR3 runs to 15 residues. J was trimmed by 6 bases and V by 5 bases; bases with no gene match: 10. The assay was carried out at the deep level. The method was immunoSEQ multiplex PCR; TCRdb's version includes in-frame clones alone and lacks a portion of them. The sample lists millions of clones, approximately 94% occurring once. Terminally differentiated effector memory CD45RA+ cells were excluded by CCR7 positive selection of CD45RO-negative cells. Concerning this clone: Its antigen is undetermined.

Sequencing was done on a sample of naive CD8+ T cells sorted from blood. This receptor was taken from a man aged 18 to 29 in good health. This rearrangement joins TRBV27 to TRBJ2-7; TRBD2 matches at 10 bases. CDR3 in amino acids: CASSMGLAGVSEQYF. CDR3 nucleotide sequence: TGTGCCAGCAGTATGGGTCTAGCGGGAGTTTCCGAGCAGTACTTC.